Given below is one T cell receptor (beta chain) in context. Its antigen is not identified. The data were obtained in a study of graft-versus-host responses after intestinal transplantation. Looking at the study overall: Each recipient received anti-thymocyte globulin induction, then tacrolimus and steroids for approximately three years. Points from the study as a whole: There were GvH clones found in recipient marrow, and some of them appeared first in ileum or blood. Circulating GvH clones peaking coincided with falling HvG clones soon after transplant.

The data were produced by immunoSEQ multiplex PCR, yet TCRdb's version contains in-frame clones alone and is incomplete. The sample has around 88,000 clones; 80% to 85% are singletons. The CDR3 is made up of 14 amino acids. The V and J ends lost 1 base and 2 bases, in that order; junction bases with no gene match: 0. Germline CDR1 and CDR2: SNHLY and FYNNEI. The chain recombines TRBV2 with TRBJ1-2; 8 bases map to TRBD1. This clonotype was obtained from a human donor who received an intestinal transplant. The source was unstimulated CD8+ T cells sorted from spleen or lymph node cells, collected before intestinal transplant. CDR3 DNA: TGTGCCAGCAGTGAAGGACAGGGGAACTATGGCTACACCTTC. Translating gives CASSEGQGNYGYTF. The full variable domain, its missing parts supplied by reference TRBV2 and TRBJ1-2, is EPEVTQTPSHQVTQMGQEVILRCVPISNHLYFYWYRQILGQKVEFLVSFYNNEISEKSEIFDDQFSVERPDGSNFTLKIRSTKLEDSAMYFCASSEGQGNYGYTFGSGTRLTVV.